The clone carrying this TCR beta chain was seen only a few times. Its antigen remains unknown. This specimen comes from a study of identical twins. Regarding the study as a whole: Memory repertoires showed no such pattern, whereas abundant cord blood beta clonotypes carried fewer insertions. Alpha sequences out of frame and shared by twins had excess low generation probability.

The CDR3 consists of 16 residues. In germline, CDR1 is DFQATT, CDR2 SNEGSKA (reference sequence). Trimming removed 0 bases from V and 0 bases from J, with 14 bases in between. After template switching added a universal primer site, the resulting cDNA carried unique molecular identifiers. One entry per CDR3 protein results from TCRdb running MiXCR on the 5' RACE reads. This table holds 350,000 to 450,000 distinct CDR3 sequences, less than 20% found once. Healthy Caucasians, and only they, were the donors. Sequencing input: naive T cells sorted from blood. The sequence came from a man aged 50 or older in good health. V usage is TRBV20-1 and J usage is TRBJ1-2, with D possibly matching TRBD1 (5 bases). CDR3 nucleotides: TGCAGTGCTAGAGATGGAACCGGGACGGCTAACTATGGCTACACCTTC. Translating it yields CSARDGTGTANYGYTF.